Listed below are T cell receptor beta chains from one sample, sequenced in a study of T-cell reconstitution after alpha-beta-depleted transplantation in children. MiXCR, applied by TCRdb to the PCR reads, yields one record per CDR3 protein. The repertoire consists of fewer than 350,000 distinct CDR3 sequences, with roughly 11% occurring once and the leading ten covering 23%. The sample was peripheral blood, taken 180 days after TCRalphabeta/CD19-depleted stem cell transplant. Receptors originate from a male patient between 2 and 10 years old who had a stem cell transplant for chronic granulomatous disease, so the T cells may come from the graft donor. CDR3s include the opening cysteine and the closing phenylalanine or tryptophan. A D gene is named only where the DNA matches it firmly. The size field is filled for only some rows; it gives once, few, many or a size class.

V	size	D	J	CDR3	DNA
TRBV28	many	-	TRBJ1-5	CASSFYRGNQPQHF	TGTGCCAGCAGTTTTTACAGGGGCAATCAGCCCCAGCATTTT
TRBV29-1	many	-	TRBJ2-1	CSVVAAPSYNEQFF	TGCAGCGTTGTTGCAGCGCCGTCCTACAATGAGCAGTTCTTC
TRBV6-5	many	-	TRBJ2-4	CASTPRWDLNIQYF	TGTGCCAGCACCCCTCGATGGGACTTAAACATTCAGTACTTC
TRBV20-1	many	-	TRBJ2-3	CSARNPGRGTDTQYF	TGCAGTGCTAGAAACCCGGGACGAGGAACAGATACGCAGTATTTT
TRBV5-1	once	-	TRBJ2-3	CASSRNDPREDTQYF	TGCGCCAGCAGCCGCAACGATCCCAGGGAAGATACGCAGTATTTT
TRBV20-1	many	-	TRBJ1-2	CSAREGLDYGYTF	TGCAGTGCTAGAGAGGGGTTGGACTATGGCTACACCTTC
TRBV6-1	-	TRBD2	TRBJ2-7	CAIRGAYEQYF	TGTGCCATCCGGGGGGCCTACGAGCAGTACTTC
TRBV19	many	-	TRBJ2-6	CASTEVGFGANVLTF	TGTGCCAGTACCGAGGTTGGGTTCGGGGCCAACGTCCTGACTTTC
TRBV12-3/TRBV12-4	many	-	TRBJ2-2	CASSLSGFAGELFF	TGTGCCAGCAGTTTATCAGGGTTCGCCGGGGAGCTGTTTTTT
TRBV5-1	many	-	TRBJ2-2	CASSLDVGAGELFF	TGCGCCAGCAGCTTGGATGTGGGAGCCGGGGAGCTGTTTTTT